Listed below are T cell receptor beta chains from one sample, sequenced in a study of cytomegalovirus exposure and HLA in healthy donors. Clones were read by immunoSEQ multiplex PCR, and TCRdb kept only the in-frame ones, dropping some. This table has about 140,000 clones, about four fifths appearing once. Sequencing input: PBMCs. Receptors originate from a young man in good health and CMV-seronegative. The CDR3 runs from the conserved cysteine through the conserved F or W. The size entry is marked missing in some rows and otherwise reads once, few, many or a size class.

>TRBJ1-1|.|TRBV28
CASSLQGRTEAFF
>TRBJ1-1|.|TRBV6-4
CASSTEQGARGEAFF
>TRBJ1-2|.|TRBV29-1
CSVPGQGDYGYTF
>TRBJ1-5|.|TRBV30
CAWSAPTGYRQPQHF
>TRBJ1-1|.|TRBV18
CASSPPSVNTEAFF
>TRBJ1-2|.|TRBV5-5
CASSVQQGHYGYTF
>TRBJ1-1|.|TRBV5-6
CASSRGGAGTEAFF
>TRBJ2-3|.|TRBV25-1
CASRGGGSGSGRRNTQYF
>TRBJ2-5|.|TRBV28
CASSSGQETQYF
>TRBJ2-5|.|TRBV5-1
CASVPGRTQETQYF
>TRBJ2-7|.|TRBV5-1
CASSASGLYEQYF
>TRBJ2-7|.|TRBV10-1
CASSEKDRDYEQYF
>TRBJ1-5|.|TRBV5-1
CASSPNTGQPQHF
>TRBJ1-5|.|TRBV2
CASSADTYSNQPQHF
>TRBJ2-3|.|TRBV28
CASTSARDTRADTQYF
>TRBJ1-6|.|TRBV2
CASIRQGSSPLHF
>TRBJ2-7|.|TRBV4-1
CASSQGQETEQYF
>TRBJ2-7|.|TRBV4-1
CASSQDQEGAAAEQYF
>TRBJ1-4|.|TRBV7-8
CASSWTGQGGEKLFF
>TRBJ2-7|.|TRBV6-1
CASSPGTLFSYEQYF
>TRBJ2-5|.|TRBV5-1
CASSRQEVGETQYF
>TRBJ2-1|.|TRBV12-2
CASRLVRYNEQFF
>TRBJ2-7|.|TRBV14
CASSPLTGNLLYEQYF
>TRBJ2-3|.|TRBV19
CASSMEGQGAISRYF
>TRBJ1-1|.|TRBV5-1
CASSLGQGAAWGTEAFF
>TRBJ2-5|.|TRBV10-3
CAISGGQGARQETQYF
>TRBJ2-7|.|TRBV4-1
CASSQERRRSYEQYF
>TRBJ2-2|.|TRBV5-1
CASSLMAGGTGELFF
>TRBJ1-2|.|TRBV5-1
CASSLDRDGYTF
>TRBJ1-2|.|TRBV18
CASSPRVKTGDVRGYTF
>TRBJ2-3|.|TRBV28
CASSTLSGGADTQYF
>TRBJ2-2|.|TRBV5-1
CASSRGTGGTTGELFF
>TRBJ2-7|.|TRBV4-1
CASSQRLAGNEQYF
>TRBJ2-2|.|TRBV4-2
CASSQGPSGYTGELFF
>TRBJ2-1|.|TRBV4-1
CASSHGLAGVLNYNEQFF
>TRBJ2-1|few|TRBV6-5
CASSYTGTGTYNEQFF
>TRBJ2-5|.|TRBV9
CASSVDTGRVAETQYF
>TRBJ1-5|.|TRBV6-5
CASSTAGGGNQPQHF
>TRBJ1-5|.|TRBV6-5
CASRGTAGGPQHF
>TRBJ2-7|.|TRBV18
CASSPRQGFSYEQYF
>TRBJ2-1|few|TRBV28
CASSSGGVEFF
>TRBJ1-6|few|TRBV19
CASSARDRGPRGSPLHF
>TRBJ2-3|.|TRBV15
CATSNRESSDTQYF
>TRBJ1-5|.|TRBV19
CATRDRGSYSNQPQHF
>TRBJ2-7|.|TRBV5-1
CASSVWSRSYEQYF
>TRBJ1-1|.|TRBV14
CASSQRGEAFF
>TRBJ2-7|.|TRBV5-1
CASSFDRSTYEQYF
>TRBJ2-6|.|TRBV5-1
CASSRGGVLSGANVLTF
>TRBJ2-5|.|TRBV7-6
CASSSPGHKETQYF
>TRBJ2-7|few|TRBV27
CASRRTSGSLNEQYF
>TRBJ2-7|.|TRBV10-3
CAISEGTSGIYEQYF
>TRBJ2-7|.|TRBV2
CASSESLAGYEQYF
>TRBJ2-6|.|TRBV5-1
CASSLAAQASGANVLTF
>TRBJ1-2|.|TRBV28
CASRTPTPSGYTF